The entry that follows covers one T cell receptor beta chain sequence. Its antigen is undetermined. Germline is not matched at one junction end, which may reflect a read error. The source of the sample is a study of T-cell reconstitution after alpha-beta-depleted transplantation in children. Study-level results: Day-60 TCRbeta diversity that was high in some patients was derived from surviving recipient T cells and thymic progenitors. T cells produced anew were the main source of T-cell counts and diversity one year after transplant. Alpha-beta T cells about two months after transplant reportedly derived from several hundred expanded graft clones.

As it was prepared, the TCRbeta library received unique molecular identifiers. A single record per CDR3 protein comes from TCRdb applying MiXCR to the PCR reads. Among 400,000 to 450,000 distinct CDR3 sequences, approximately 41% were seen once, and the ten largest hold 27%. The sequence came from a girl aged 2 to 10 with aplastic anemia, due to receive a stem cell transplant. This material consisted of PBMCs, taken before TCRalphabeta/CD19-depleted stem cell transplant.

The CDR3 nucleotides read TGTGCCAGCAGCCGGGGACTAGCGGGAGGGCCTGGAGGGGAGACCCTGTACTTC. Its translation: CASSRGLAGGPGGETLYF. This rearrangement joins TRBV12-3 or TRBV12-4 to TRBJ2-5; the match to TRBD2 covers 16 bases. The CDR3 totals 18 residues.